This is a list of T cell receptor beta chains from one sample in a study of cytomegalovirus exposure and HLA in healthy donors. Sequencing was performed with immunoSEQ multiplex PCR; in TCRdb, only in-frame clones are kept and a portion is missing. The data contain some 150,000 clones, around four fifths of them singletons. Source material: PBMCs. All receptors come from a boy younger than 10 in good health and CMV-seronegative. Both conserved end residues are part of each CDR3. The D gene is left open where the match is weak. Not all rows give a size; the values are once, few, many and, for expanded clones, a class.

once	NA	TRBJ1-2	TRBV4-1	CASSQEGRNGYTF	TGCGCCAGCAGCCAAGAAGGGAGGAATGGCTACACCTTC
once	NA	TRBJ2-5	TRBV15	CATSRVTGAVGETQYF	TGTGCCACCAGCAGAGTCACGGGAGCAGTTGGAGAGACCCAGTACTTC
NA	NA	TRBJ1-1	TRBV5-4	CASSLEASNTEAFF	TGTGCCAGCAGCTTGGAAGCCTCGAACACTGAAGCTTTCTTT
NA	NA	TRBJ2-7	TRBV4-1	CASSQGTRLYEQYF	TGCGCCAGCAGCCAAGGGACAAGACTCTACGAGCAGTACTTC
few	NA	TRBJ1-1	TRBV2	CAVKGGGRLDTEAFF	TGTGCCGTCAAAGGGGGGGGGCGCTTGGACACTGAAGCTTTCTTT
NA	TRBD1	TRBJ1-1	TRBV5-1	CASSAIRTGPDEAFF	TGCGCCAGCAGCGCGATTAGGACAGGGCCAGATGAAGCTTTCTTT
few	TRBD1	TRBJ2-7	TRBV7-2	CASSLGTGAIYEQYF	TGTGCCAGCAGCTTAGGGACAGGGGCGATCTACGAGCAGTACTTC
once	NA	TRBJ2-5	TRBV28	CASSSPTLGGETQYF	TGTGCCAGCAGTTCCCCCACATTGGGAGGCGAGACCCAGTACTTC
NA	TRBD1	TRBJ2-7	TRBV29-1	CSVVKGGGYEQYF	TGCAGCGTTGTCAAAGGGGGCGGGTACGAGCAGTACTTC
NA	NA	TRBJ1-4	TRBV6-5	CASSYRFDEKLFF	TGTGCCAGCAGTTACCGTTTTGATGAAAAACTGTTTTTT
NA	TRBD1	TRBJ2-7	TRBV6-1	CASRVDRGIYEQYF	TGTGCCAGCAGGGTGGACAGGGGAATCTACGAGCAGTACTTC
NA	NA	TRBJ2-7	TRBV11-2	CASSLVQGSSSYEQYF	TGTGCCAGCAGCTTAGTCCAGGGGTCAAGCTCCTACGAGCAGTACTTC
few	NA	TRBJ2-2	TRBV15	CATSRDGSPGGELFF	TGTGCCACCAGCAGAGACGGTTCCCCAGGCGGGGAGCTGTTTTTT
NA	NA	TRBJ1-1	TRBV6-5	CASKLGGDTEAFF	TGTGCCAGCAAACTGGGGGGGGACACTGAAGCTTTCTTT
few	NA	TRBJ1-4	TRBV11-3	CASSPDRSDEKLFF	TGTGCCAGCAGCCCCGACAGAAGCGACGAAAAACTGTTTTTT
NA	NA	TRBJ1-5	TRBV27	CASSRGGMGQPQHF	TGTGCCAGCAGTCGGGGGGGGATGGGACAGCCCCAGCATTTT
NA	NA	TRBJ1-1	TRBV6-5	CASNRGGNTEAFF	TGTGCCAGCAACCGGGGAGGGAACACTGAAGCTTTCTTT
NA	TRBD1	TRBJ1-3	TRBV9	CASSATGAGNTIYF	TGTGCCAGCAGCGCGACAGGGGCTGGAAACACCATATATTTT
NA	TRBD2	TRBJ2-7	TRBV6-1	CASSERIAGNYEQYF	TGTGCCAGCAGTGAACGAATAGCGGGAAACTACGAGCAGTACTTC
NA	TRBD2	TRBJ2-7	TRBV5-1	CPERGSWPYEQYF	TGCCCCGAGCGGGGGAGTTGGCCCTACGAGCAGTACTTC
NA	TRBD1	TRBJ2-7	TRBV6-5	CASSLTGGSYEQYF	TGTGCCAGCAGTTTGACAGGGGGCTCCTACGAGCAGTACTTC
once	NA	TRBJ1-2	TRBV4-1	CASSQPGRATFYGYTF	TGCGCCAGCAGCCAACCAGGTCGCGCCACCTTCTATGGCTACACCTTC
NA	NA	TRBJ2-1	TRBV7-9	CASSLQGSPENEQFF	TGTGCCAGCAGCTTACAGGGATCGCCGGAGAATGAGCAGTTCTTC
NA	NA	TRBJ2-7	TRBV7-9	CASTPIGGRYEQYF	TGTGCCAGCACCCCCATAGGAGGACGCTACGAGCAGTACTTC
NA	TRBD1	TRBJ1-2	TRBV4-1	CASSQEPTGGYGYTF	TGCGCCAGCAGCCAAGAGCCGACAGGGGGCTATGGCTACACCTTC
NA	TRBD1	TRBJ1-4	TRBV5-8	CASSRDSQDEKLFF	TGTGCCAGCAGCCGGGACAGCCAAGATGAAAAACTGTTTTTT
few	NA	TRBJ2-5	TRBV20-1	CSAQETQYF	TGCAGTGCCCAGGAGACCCAGTACTTC
once	NA	TRBJ1-2	TRBV7-6	CASSLEVRGSGYTF	TGTGCCAGCAGCTTAGAGGTGCGGGGTTCAGGCTACACCTTC
NA	NA	TRBJ2-7	TRBV28	CASSFSGDDYEQYF	TGTGCCAGCAGTTTTTCAGGGGACGACTACGAGCAGTACTTC
once	NA	TRBJ2-7	TRBV7-9	CASSQTGTGNYEQYF	TGTGCCAGCAGCCAGACCGGGACTGGAAACTACGAGCAGTACTTC
few	NA	TRBJ1-2	TRBV6-4	CASSERQPFYGYTF	TGTGCCAGCAGTGAGAGACAGCCCTTCTATGGCTACACCTTC
NA	TRBD1	TRBJ1-1	TRBV15	CATSIDRGNTEAFF	TGTGCCACCAGTATTGACAGGGGCAACACTGAAGCTTTCTTT
NA	NA	TRBJ1-1	TRBV5-4	CASSLDPVTEAFF	TGTGCCAGCAGCTTGGACCCAGTAACTGAAGCTTTCTTT
once	NA	TRBJ2-5	TRBV5-4	CASSLVEGGETQYF	TGTGCCAGCAGCTTGGTAGAAGGGGGAGAGACCCAGTACTTC
NA	TRBD1	TRBJ2-1	TRBV27	CASSIYGTGTSGEQFF	TGTGCCAGCAGTATCTACGGGACAGGGACCTCTGGTGAGCAGTTCTTC
NA	TRBD2	TRBJ2-7	TRBV7-8	CASNRAGVSSYEQYF	TGTGCCAGCAACCGCGCGGGGGTGAGCTCCTACGAGCAGTACTTC
NA	NA	TRBJ1-3	TRBV7-9	CASSLGFRGATGNTIYF	TGTGCCAGCAGCTTAGGATTCCGGGGTGCAACTGGAAACACCATATATTTT
once	NA	TRBJ2-1	TRBV18	CASSPSGTRHYNEQFF	TGTGCCAGCTCACCGTCCGGGACTCGACACTACAATGAGCAGTTCTTC
NA	NA	TRBJ1-2	TRBV7-2	CASSLGPTNYGYTF	TGTGCCAGCAGCTTAGGGCCGACTAACTATGGCTACACCTTC
once	NA	TRBJ1-2	TRBV11-2	CASSGPGGKTTYNYGYTF	TGTGCCAGCAGTGGACCGGGGGGAAAAACCACATATAACTATGGCTACACCTTC
NA	NA	TRBJ1-6	TRBV6-5	CASSSQNSPLHF	TGTGCCAGCAGTTCCCAAAATTCACCCCTCCACTTT